The 22 T cell receptor beta chains in this list originate from one sample, sequenced in a study of naive and memory T cell subsets. Both TRBC1 and TRBC2 were covered by a beta constant-region primer of two equimolar oligonucleotides. MiXCR, applied by TCRdb to the UMI-ligation and nested PCR reads, yields one record per CDR3 protein. Altogether 70,000 to 95,000 distinct CDR3 sequences are present, 5.5% to 8.5% being singletons, with the ten largest covering over 1.5%. The sample taken for sequencing was central memory CD4+ T cells from blood. These receptor sequences come from a human donor in good health.

This clonotype was found a few times. This rearrangement joins TRBV7-2 to TRBJ2-7, with 7 bases lining up with TRBD2. The germline V gene has CDR1 SGHTA and CDR2 FQGNSA. The length of the CDR3 is 11 residues. Losses at the gene ends were 9 bases for V and 4 bases for J; bases not matched to a gene: 3. The CDR3 loop reads CASERDYEQYF. The CDR3 DNA is TGTGCCAGTGAGCGGGATTACGAGCAGTACTTC.

The V call is TRBV10-3, the J call TRBJ2-7; no clear D gene. V shed 3 bases and J shed 1 base, with 7 bases lying between them. This CDR3 is built from 13 residues. CDR1 and CDR2 (germline): ENHRY, SYGVKD. The CDR3 nucleotides read TGTGCCATCAGTGACACGTCATCCTACGAGCAGTACTTC. Protein product: CAISDTSSYEQYF.

This clonotype turned up a few times. The J gene is TRBJ2-7, the V gene TRBV20-1, with D possibly matching TRBD2 (6 bases). V was clipped by 3 bases and J by 0 bases, with 24 bases between them. CDR3 length: 18 amino acids. Germline V gene sequence: CDR1 DFQATT, CDR2 SNEGSKA (reference sequence). The CDR3 sequence is CSAREQPKGGVSSYEQYF. The CDR3, as DNA: TGCAGTGCTAGGGAGCAACCCAAAGGCGGGGTTAGCTCCTACGAGCAGTACTTC.

This clonotype has ten or more counts. This chain links TRBV7-9 with TRBJ1-5; 7 nucleotides align to TRBD1. J lost 7 bases, V lost 6 bases, and 12 bases had no gene match. Germline CDR1 SEHNR, CDR2 FQNEAQ (reference sequence). The CDR3 runs to 15 residues. The CDR3 coding sequence is TGTGCCAGCAGTCGGAGTGGGGCAGGGGGGCAGCCCCAGCATTTT. Translated: CASSRSGAGGQPQHF.

This clonotype occurred a few times. This sequence joins TRBV28 and TRBJ2-1; the match to TRBD2 covers 12 bases. This CDR3 contains 15 residues. The V gene's germline CDR1 is MDHEN and CDR2 SYDVKM. J was trimmed by 5 bases and V by 2 bases; bases with no gene match: 1. CDR3 region: CASSLLAGGNNEQFF. In DNA, the CDR3 is TGTGCCAGCAGTTTACTAGCGGGGGGGAACAATGAGCAGTTCTTC.

This clonotype was seen repeatedly, ten times or more. The chain has TRBV6-1 and TRBJ1-1, with D possibly being TRBD1 (5 bases). This CDR3 region has 15 residues. Germline loops: CDR1 MNHNS, CDR2 SASEGT. V was pared by 5 bases and J by 3 bases, with 16 bases between. CDR3 region: CASSPRRDVDTEAFF. DNA for the CDR3: TGTGCCAGCAGTCCCCGGAGGGACGTAGACACTGAAGCTTTCTTT.

In its sample, this clonotype was seen many times. The rearrangement uses TRBV18 and TRBJ2-2; unclear D gene. Trimming cost V 1 base and J 0 bases, with 6 bases left between them. Germline lookup yields CDR1 KGHSH and CDR2 LQKENI. The CDR3 extends over 15 amino acids. The CDR3 sequence: CASSPQGTNTGELFF. The CDR3 nucleotides are TGTGCCAGCTCACCACAGGGTACGAACACCGGGGAGCTGTTTTTT.

A few counts support this clonotype. The chain combines TRBV11-3 with TRBJ1-2, with no clear D. The CDR3 totals 14 residues. From germline, CDR1 is SGHNT and CDR2 YENEEA. V was trimmed by 2 bases and J by 14 bases, leaving 21 bases between them. CDR3 DNA: TGTGCCAGCAGCTTAAGTGGAGGATCCGCCCTTCAAACCTTC. This sequence encodes CASSLSGGSALQTF.

This clonotype was seen ten or more times. V gene TRBV5-6 combines with J gene TRBJ2-7; tentatively, D is TRBD1 (6 bases). Trimming removed 1 base at V and 8 bases at J, with 13 bases between. CDR1 is SGHDT, CDR2 YYEEEE, per germline. The CDR3 has 13 residues. CDR3 protein: CASSLKSQGKQYF. Here the CDR3 DNA reads TGTGCCAGCAGCTTGAAGTCACAGGGCAAGCAGTACTTC.

This clonotype was seen many times. The chain couples TRBV28 to TRBJ2-1, with 8 bases fitting TRBD1. The ends lost 1 base at V and 12 bases at J; junction bases unmatched: 8. The length of the CDR3 is 14 residues. Germline CDR1 MDHEN, CDR2 SYDVKM. The CDR3 DNA is TGTGCCAGCAGTTTATCAGGGGGCTATGGGGGGCAGTTCTTC. Translated: CASSLSGGYGGQFF. The full variable domain, rest sourced from reference TRBV28 and TRBJ2-1, is DVKVTQSSRYLVKRTGEKVFLECVQDMDHENMFWYRQDPGLGLRLIYFSYDVKMKEKGDIPEGYSVSREKKERFSLILESASTNQTSMYLCASSLSGGYGGQFFGPGTRLTVL.

This clonotype came up many times. The chain carries TRBV19 and TRBJ1-5, with 7 bases matching TRBD1. Germline V gene lookup returns CDR1 LNHDA and CDR2 SQIVND (reference sequence). V lost 1 base, J lost 0 bases, and 3 bases stayed unmatched. The CDR3 length is 16 residues. CDR3 DNA: TGTGCCAGTAGTATAGTGGGACAGTATAGCAATCAGCCCCAGCATTTT. Amino acids: CASSIVGQYSNQPQHF.

The rearrangement joins TRBV6-2 or TRBV6-3 to TRBJ2-7; 13 nucleotides agree with TRBD2. With 5 bases clipped from V and 2 bases from J, the junction kept 6 bases outside the gene matches. Germline values: CDR1 MNHEY, CDR2 SVGEGT. This CDR3 region has 16 residues. The CDR3, as DNA: TGTGCCAGCAGTGACGGGACTAGCGGGGTGACCTACGAGCAGTACTTC. Its translation is CASSDGTSGVTYEQYF.

This clonotype has at least ten counts. The V and J genes are TRBV28 and TRBJ2-5; D is undetermined. Trimming cost V 2 bases and J 4 bases, with 17 bases left between them. CDR3 length equals 16 residues. Germline CDR1 MDHEN, CDR2 SYDVKM. CDR3 sequence: CASSLQDLDLAETQYF. As DNA, the CDR3 is TGTGCCAGCAGTTTACAGGACCTAGATCTCGCAGAGACCCAGTACTTC.

This clonotype was seen ten or more times. J is TRBJ1-1 and V is TRBV29-1; D may be TRBD1 (6 bases). The CDR3 spans 17 residues. The germline V and J ends were trimmed by 5 bases and 4 bases, with 26 bases remaining between them. Germline CDR1 is SQVTM and CDR2 is ANQGSEA. The CDR3 region is CSVKSPGADLFGTEAFF. DNA of the CDR3: TGCAGCGTTAAGTCCCCGGGGGCGGATTTGTTCGGCACTGAAGCTTTCTTT. Filled out from reference TRBV29-1 and TRBJ1-1, the complete variable domain reads SAVISQKPSRDICQRGTSLTIQCQVDSQVTMMFWYRQQPGQSLTLIATANQGSEATYESGFVIDKFPISRPNLTFSTLTVSNMSPEDSSIYLCSVKSPGADLFGTEAFFGQGTRLTVV.

This clonotype was counted many times. The chain employs TRBV7-9 and TRBJ1-2; D unclear. Germline CDR1 reads SEHNR; CDR2 reads FQNEAQ (reference sequence). V shed 8 bases and J shed 5 bases, with 3 bases lying between them. The CDR3 runs to 9 residues. The CDR3 here is CASGYGYTF. The CDR3 nucleotides are TGTGCCAGCGGATATGGCTACACCTTC.

This clonotype appeared many times. The chain joins TRBV7-2 to TRBJ2-5; the D gene is possibly TRBD2 (6 bases). Deletions cut 2 bases from V and 4 bases from J, with 11 bases between. This CDR3 contains 14 residues. Germline CDR1 reads SGHTA; CDR2 reads FQGNSA. In nucleotides, the CDR3 is TGTGCCAGCAGCTTAAAGCCGGGACTAGAGACCCAGTACTTC. It is translated as CASSLKPGLETQYF.

The V call is TRBV28, the J call TRBJ2-1; either TRBD1 or TRBD2 may fit D (5 bases each). Germline CDR1 reads MDHEN; CDR2 reads SYDVKM. V dropped 2 bases and J dropped 9 bases, with 20 bases sitting between them. The CDR3 consists of 16 residues. The CDR3 reads CASSLIRGMGQGEQFF. CDR3 in DNA: TGTGCCAGCAGTTTAATTCGAGGGATGGGGCAAGGTGAGCAGTTCTTC.

This clonotype appeared a few times. CDR3 sequence (DNA): TGTGCCAGTAGTAGCCGGCGAGCGGGAGGTCCCTCCTACAATGAGCAGTTCTTC. Translating it yields CASSSRRAGGPSYNEQFF. V usage is TRBV19 and J usage is TRBJ2-1, with 9 bases fitting TRBD2. CDR1 and CDR2 from the germline V gene are LNHDA and SQIVND (reference sequence). The CDR3 has 18 amino acids. Trimming removed 4 bases from V and 0 bases from J; junction bases left unmatched: 10. Based on the CDR3 plus reference TRBV19 and TRBJ2-1, the full variable domain is DGGITQSPKYLFRKEGQNVTLSCEQNLNHDAMYWYRQDPGQGLRLIYYSQIVNDFQKGDIAEGYSVSREKKESFPLTVTSAQKNPTAFYLCASSSRRAGGPSYNEQFFGPGTRLTVL.

At least ten counts were recorded for this clonotype. The rearrangement uses TRBV6-2 or TRBV6-3 and TRBJ2-1; 9 bases align to TRBD1. Unmatched junction bases numbered 16, after V lost 3 bases and J lost 7 bases. The CDR3 totals 18 residues. Germline loops: CDR1 MNHEY, CDR2 SVGEGT. CDR3 amino acids: CASSYGSAIRGQGNEQFF. The CDR3 DNA sequence: TGTGCCAGCAGTTATGGTTCGGCGATCCGGGGACAGGGAAATGAGCAGTTCTTC.

This clonotype was counted a few times. The chain carries TRBV7-3 and TRBJ2-1, with unresolved D. With 0 bases removed from V and 6 bases from J, the gap between germline ends came to 12 bases. The CDR3 is made up of 15 amino acids. Germline loops: CDR1 SGHTA, CDR2 FQGTGA. DNA for the CDR3: TGTGCCAGCAGCTTAACGGCTGATGGCACCAATGAGCAGTTCTTC. Protein product: CASSLTADGTNEQFF.

This clonotype was detected many times. The genes are TRBV25-1 and TRBJ1-1; D uncertain. V shed 0 bases and J shed 5 bases, with 7 bases lying between them. Germline CDR1 is MGHDK and CDR2 is SYGVNS. The CDR3 length is 13 residues. The CDR3 here is CASSEYVGTEAFF. The CDR3 DNA reads TGTGCCAGCAGTGAATATGTAGGTACTGAAGCTTTCTTT.

This clonotype was observed many times. The chain couples TRBV7-2 to TRBJ1-1, with D possibly being TRBD1 (5 bases). Germline CDR1 is SGHTA and CDR2 is FQGNSA. With 4 bases removed from V and 4 bases from J, the gap between germline ends came to 13 bases. CDR3 length: 14 residues. The CDR3 DNA is TGTGCCAGCAGCTATACCCAAGACAGCACTGAAGCTTTCTTT. Its translation: CASSYTQDSTEAFF.